What follows are 22 T cell receptor beta chains derived from one specimen sequenced in a study of cytomegalovirus exposure and HLA in healthy donors. With 60 Vbeta and 13 Jbeta primers, the PCR was carried out. TCRdb's table, derived via immunoSEQ multiplex PCR, lists solely in-frame clones and lacks some. This table holds about 160,000 clones, around 79% found once. What was sequenced was PBMCs. The source is a woman aged 45-60 years in good health and CMV-seropositive.

This clone has just a few counts. This chain joins TRBV4-1 and TRBJ2-3; D unclear. The ends were cut back, 3 bases at V and 5 bases at J, with 9 bases in the middle. Germline values: CDR1 MGHRA, CDR2 YSYEKL. CDR3 length: 13 residues. CDR3 DNA: TGCGCCAGCAGCCAGCGCGTTCTAGATACGCAGTATTTT. This gives the protein CASSQRVLDTQYF.

The chain is built from TRBV13 and TRBJ2-7; 8 positions agree with TRBD2. The CDR3 length is 15 residues. J gave up 3 bases and V 5 bases, and 9 bases lay outside the gene matches. The V gene's germline CDR1 is PRHDT and CDR2 FYEKMQ (reference sequence). CDR3 amino acids: CASSELGGGHYEQYF. DNA for the CDR3: TGTGCCAGCAGCGAGCTCGGGGGGGGCCACTACGAGCAGTACTTC. Together with reference TRBV13 and TRBJ2-7, the CDR3 gives the full variable domain: AAGVIQSPRHLIKEKRETATLKCYPIPRHDTVYWYQQGPGQDPQFLISFYEKMQSDKGSIPDRFSAQQFSDYHSELNMSSLELGDSALYFCASSELGGGHYEQYFGPGTRLTVT.

V gene TRBV15 combines with J gene TRBJ1-1; D remains ambiguous. Between the trimmed V and J ends, which lost 1 base and 8 bases, there was a span of 8 bases. The CDR3 runs 12 residues. Germline CDR1 reads LNHNV; CDR2 reads YYDKDF (reference sequence). CDR3 residues: CATSRVGGEAFF. The CDR3 DNA sequence: TGTGCCACCAGCAGAGTAGGAGGAGAAGCTTTCTTT.

The chain has TRBV2 and TRBJ2-5; TRBD1 agrees at 8 bases. V shed 6 bases and J 1 base; nucleotides not matched to a gene: 4. The germline gives CDR1 SNHLY, CDR2 FYNNEI. The CDR3 has 14 residues. The CDR3 is CASSGDRTQETQYF. Written as DNA, the CDR3 is TGTGCCAGCAGCGGGGACAGGACCCAAGAGACCCAGTACTTC.

The table lists this clone with a few counts. V and J are TRBV7-2 and TRBJ2-7, with D tentatively TRBD1 (6 bases). Germline assignment: CDR1 SGHTA and CDR2 FQGNSA. The CDR3 runs to 14 residues. The V end was cut by 1 base, the J end by 6 bases, with 13 bases between. The CDR3 DNA sequence: TGTGCCAGCAGCTTAGGAGACAGGATTCGCGAGCAGTACTTC. Encoded protein: CASSLGDRIREQYF.

The sample holds one count of this clone. This chain links TRBV19 with TRBJ1-2; D not resolved. There are 14 residues in the CDR3. The V gene lost 7 bases and the J gene lost 5 bases, with 17 bases spanning the gap. CDR1 and CDR2 (germline): LNHDA, SQIVND (reference sequence). CDR3 protein: CASTPGMAGYGYTF. Here the CDR3 DNA reads TGTGCCAGTACCCCCGGGATGGCCGGGTATGGCTACACCTTC.

This clone was picked up one time. This rearrangement joins TRBV2 to TRBJ1-5, with D perhaps TRBD1 (5 bases). V was shortened by 6 bases and J by 6 bases, with 18 bases between the two germline ends. CDR3 length equals 15 residues. Per the germline V gene, CDR1 is SNHLY and CDR2 is FYNNEI. The CDR3, as DNA: TGTGCCAGCAGCGACCTTGGGGGGACGGGTCAGCCCCAGCATTTT. Protein: CASSDLGGTGQPQHF.

Turning to this clone: In the same sample, other DNA sequences code for this CDR3. The CDR3 bases are TGTGCCAGCTCGCCTGACAGGGCCTCTGGAAACACCATATATTTT. Translating gives CASSPDRASGNTIYF. V is TRBV18 and J is TRBJ1-3; 7 bases match TRBD1. The junction had 5 bases not matched to a gene; V was cut back by 6 bases and J by 0 bases. The germline CDR1 and CDR2 sequences are KGHSH and LQKENI. This CDR3 spans 15 amino acids. Drawing the rest from reference TRBV18 and TRBJ1-3, the complete variable domain is NAGVMQNPRHLVRRRGQEARLRCSPMKGHSHVYWYRQLPEEGLKFMVYLQKENIIDESGMPKERFSAEFPKEGPSILRIQQVVRGDSAAYFCASSPDRASGNTIYFGEGSWLTVV.

The gene calls are TRBV4-1 and TRBJ2-6; TRBD2 agrees at 7 bases. CDR3 length equals 15 residues. The junction had 2 bases not matched to a gene; V was cut back by 4 bases and J by 2 bases. Per the germline V gene, CDR1 is MGHRA and CDR2 is YSYEKL. The CDR3 reads CASSRGGTGANVLTF. In DNA form, the CDR3 reads TGCGCCAGCAGCCGGGGGGGAACTGGGGCCAACGTCCTGACTTTC.

The V call is TRBV7-8, the J call TRBJ2-3; D not resolved. The CDR3 is made up of 14 amino acids. The V and J ends lost 5 bases and 9 bases respectively, with 18 bases between them. Germline values: CDR1 SGHVS, CDR2 FQNEAQ. CDR3 amino acids: CASSSPTIELTQYF. CDR3 nucleotides: TGTGCCAGCAGCAGCCCGACAATAGAGTTAACGCAGTATTTT.

This clone has only a few counts. The chain combines TRBV10-3 with TRBJ2-7, with TRBD1 matching 10 bases. Germline trimming cut 6 bases from V and 1 base from J; bases unmatched to any gene: 6. Germline lookup yields CDR1 ENHRY and CDR2 SYGVKD. The CDR3 loop spans 15 amino acids. CDR3 sequence: CAISPGQGISYEQYF. DNA for the CDR3: TGTGCCATCAGCCCGGGACAGGGGATATCCTACGAGCAGTACTTC.

The chain has TRBV6-6 and TRBJ1-2; tentatively, D is TRBD1 (5 bases). The CDR3 contains 15 residues. CDR1 and CDR2 from the germline V gene are MNHNY and SVGAGI (reference sequence). The V and J ends lost 8 bases and 8 bases respectively, with 24 bases between them. The CDR3 reads CASSEDLQGAKGYTF. The CDR3, as DNA: TGTGCCAGCTCAGAGGATCTGCAGGGTGCGAAGGGCTACACCTTC.

V gene TRBV4-1 combines with J gene TRBJ2-3, with 8 bases fitting TRBD1. The J segment lost 2 bases and the V segment lost 0 bases, leaving 4 bases of the junction unmatched. The CDR3 totals 16 residues. Looked up from germline, CDR1 is MGHRA and CDR2 is YSYEKL. The CDR3 coding sequence is TGCGCCAGCAGCCAAGATAACAGGGGGGTCACAGATACGCAGTATTTT. This translates into CASSQDNRGVTDTQYF.

V is TRBV19 and J is TRBJ1-5; D gene ambiguous. This CDR3 is built from 12 residues. Germline assignment: CDR1 LNHDA and CDR2 SQIVND (reference sequence). Trimming removed 5 bases from V and 3 bases from J, with 5 bases in between. Here the CDR3 reads CASSAYNQPQHF. The DNA for the CDR3 is TGTGCCAGTAGTGCCTACAATCAGCCCCAGCATTTT.

V gene TRBV4-3 combines with J gene TRBJ2-2; D may be TRBD1 (6 bases). This CDR3 contains 15 residues. Germline V gives CDR1 LGHNA, CDR2 YSLEER. The germline V and J ends were trimmed by 1 base and 5 bases, with 11 bases remaining between them. This CDR3 reads CASSQAVGQTGELFF. CDR3 sequence (DNA): TGCGCCAGCAGCCAAGCGGTCGGACAGACCGGGGAGCTGTTTTTT.

CDR3 region: CASSDSIGREGTDTQYF. CDR3 bases: TGTGCCAGCAGTGACTCTATAGGGCGGGAGGGCACAGATACGCAGTATTTT. This chain connects TRBV6-4 to TRBJ2-3, with 8 bases identical to TRBD2. The germline V gene encodes CDR1 MRHNA and CDR2 SNTAGT. V gave up 0 bases and J gave up 1 base; unmatched junction bases: 6. The CDR3 sequence is 17 residues long.

The J gene is TRBJ1-1, the V gene TRBV12-2. TRBV12-2 constitutes a pseudogene. The CDR3 consists of 15 residues. CDR3 bases: TGTGCAAGTCGCTCCGAGAGGGTCGGCGACACTGAAGCTTTCTTT. Its translation: CASRSERVGDTEAFF.

The chain links TRBV7-8 to TRBJ1-6, with D uncertain. Germline assignment: CDR1 SGHVS and CDR2 FQNEAQ. This CDR3 is built from 14 residues. V lost 1 base, J lost 7 bases, and 8 bases lay in between. The CDR3 spells CASSLGSVNSPLHF. In DNA, the CDR3 is TGTGCCAGCAGCTTAGGTTCGGTGAATTCACCCCTCCACTTT. The full variable domain, rest sourced from reference TRBV7-8 and TRBJ1-6, is GAGVSQSPRYKVAKRGQDVALRCDPISGHVSLFWYQQALGQGPEFLTYFQNEAQLDKSGLPSDRFFAERPEGSVSTLKIQRTQQEDSAVYLCASSLGSVNSPLHFGNGTRLTVT.

This clone was observed a handful of times. The chain uses TRBV4-3 and TRBJ1-6; 9 bases are shared with TRBD1. V lost 0 bases and J lost 11; bases outside the gene matches: 8. The CDR3 totals 16 residues. The germline V gene has CDR1 LGHNA and CDR2 YSLEER. CDR3 sequence reads: CASSQEGTGISAPLHF. CDR3 DNA sequence: TGCGCCAGCAGCCAAGAAGGGACAGGGATATCGGCACCCCTCCACTTT.

This sequence joins TRBV21-1 and TRBJ2-3; TRBD1, the table's D call, lacks a check against the DNA. TRBV21-1 has pseudogene status. This CDR3 has 18 amino acids. The CDR3 bases are TGTGCCAGCAGCAAAGTAGCCCCGACAGGGTTCTACACAGATACGCAGTATTTT. The encoded protein is CASSKVAPTGFYTDTQYF.

This clone was counted only a few times. The V and J genes are TRBV25-1 and TRBJ1-2, with no clear D. Trimming took 10 bases from V and 2 from J, leaving 14 bases between them. The CDR3 loop spans 13 amino acids. The germline CDR1 and CDR2 sequences are MGHDK and SYGVNS. For the CDR3, the DNA is TGTGCCACCAGGTCGTGGGAGAACTATGGCTACACCTTC. It translates to CATRSWENYGYTF.

The gene calls are TRBV28 and TRBJ2-1; no definite D call. The CDR3 runs to 12 residues. V lost 6 bases to trimming and J lost 5 bases, with 8 bases between them. Germline CDR1 is MDHEN and CDR2 is SYDVKM. DNA for the CDR3: TGTGCCAGCAGCCGACTGGACAATGAGCAGTTCTTC. Amino acids: CASSRLDNEQFF. The full variable domain, with the rest looked up from reference TRBV28 and TRBJ2-1, is DVKVTQSSRYLVKRTGEKVFLECVQDMDHENMFWYRQDPGLGLRLIYFSYDVKMKEKGDIPEGYSVSREKKERFSLILESASTNQTSMYLCASSRLDNEQFFGPGTRLTVL.